This T cell receptor (beta chain) was identified during a study of T cell repertoires in cytomegalovirus infection. As for the study in general: Indicated by public TCR beta signatures were CMV infection and matching HLA type.

TCRdb re-called the reads with MiXCR, one entry per CDR3 protein. The data show over 450,000 distinct CDR3 sequences, 11% seen once. This clonotype was observed many times. The antigen is undetermined. CDR1 is MNHNS, CDR2 SASEGT, per germline. V was pared by 2 bases and J by 3 bases, with 4 bases of the junction left unmatched. CDR3 length: 15 amino acids. Study results and limitations: Identification of carriers of CMV plus the relevant HLA was achieved through cumulative public TCR beta family frequency. Dominant in the ex vivo response were TCR beta clonotypes restricted by HLA-C and specific for CMV.

The sample taken for sequencing was PBMCs. The chain carries TRBV6-1 and TRBJ2-3, with TRBD2 matching over 8 bases. The receptor was derived from a human donor in good health (CMV status not recorded). Some clones in this sample may be carry-over from other donors' samples. The DNA for the CDR3 is TGTGCCAGCAGTGAACAGGCGGGGGGAACAGATACGCAGTATTTT. It yields the protein CASSEQAGGTDTQYF.